Below, 2 T cell receptor beta chains from the same sample are listed, as sequenced in a study of T-cell reconstitution after alpha-beta-depleted transplantation in children. Unique molecular identifiers were incorporated during preparation of the TCRbeta library. MiXCR, applied by TCRdb to the PCR reads, yields one record per CDR3 protein. The repertoire holds under 350,000 distinct CDR3 sequences, with more than 9% as singletons. The sequences come from PBMCs from the stem cell graft donor, collected from the stem cell graft. The receptors come from a human donor who donated a stem cell graft to a child with SCID.

This clonotype has at least ten counts. The chain links TRBV5-1 to TRBJ2-7; tentative D call: TRBD1 (6 bases). Trimming stripped 0 bases from V and 4 bases from J, with 11 bases between. This CDR3 contains 14 residues. Germline CDR1 is SGHRS and CDR2 is YFSETQ. CDR3: CASSLAPGEYEQYF. The CDR3 DNA follows: TGCGCCAGCAGCTTGGCACCAGGGGAGTACGAGCAGTACTTC.

The V gene is TRBV7-3, the J gene TRBJ2-7; D is possibly TRBD2 (7 bases). This CDR3 region has 14 residues. Germline-derived CDR1 and CDR2 are SGHTA and FQGTGA. The V gene lost 5 bases and the J gene lost 3 bases, with 14 bases spanning the gap. CDR3 coding DNA: TGTGCCAGCAGCGTAGGGGGGGGATACTACGAGCAGTACTTC. Translation gives CASSVGGGYYEQYF.